The 20 T cell receptor beta chains listed next were all sequenced from one sample in a study of blood T cell repertoires in COVID-19. Measured with immunoSEQ multiplex PCR; TCRdb has only the in-frame clones, and not every one. This sample has tens of thousands of clones, with approximately 80% found just once. The specimen was peripheral blood. These receptors came from a woman between 65 and 79 years old with acute or convalescent COVID-19.

The J gene is TRBJ1-3, the V gene TRBV7-2; maybe TRBD1 (6 bases). V lost 0 bases and J 0 bases, leaving 15 bases between the germline ends. CDR1 is SGHTA and CDR2 is FQGNSA in the germline V gene. The CDR3 spans 18 residues. CDR3 in DNA: TGTGCCAGCAGCTTAGCCCCCTGGCAGGGGTACTCTGGAAACACCATATATTTT. Protein sequence: CASSLAPWQGYSGNTIYF.

The genes are TRBV18 and TRBJ2-3, with 10 bases identical to TRBD1. The CDR3 is made up of 16 amino acids. Germline CDR1 KGHSH, CDR2 LQKENI. The ends lost 4 bases at V and 6 bases at J; junction bases unmatched: 10. CDR3 nucleotide sequence: TGTGCCAGCTCACGTTCGACAGGGGGCCAGTCGGATACGCAGTATTTT. This translates into CASSRSTGGQSDTQYF.

The rearrangement joins TRBV7-3 to TRBJ2-1, with 8 positions matching TRBD2. V lost 6 bases and J lost 10; bases outside the gene matches: 8. This CDR3 contains 13 residues. Germline V gene sequence: CDR1 SGHTA, CDR2 FQGTGA. The CDR3 nucleotides are TGTGCCAGCAGTCGGGGGGGCCGACGAGAGCAGTTCTTC. Its protein product is CASSRGGRREQFF.

This chain links TRBV7-2 with TRBJ1-2, with 7 bases that match TRBD1. CDR3 length: 14 amino acids. Germline V lookup: CDR1 SGHTA, CDR2 FQGNSA. V was clipped by 1 base and J by 5 bases; unmatched bases: 4. CDR3 region: CASSLDPGGYGYTF. CDR3 nucleotides: TGTGCCAGCAGCTTAGACCCAGGGGGGTATGGCTACACCTTC.

This clone was picked up one time. For the CDR3, the DNA is TGTGCCAGCTCAGACCGGGACTCCCTGGGCGAGCAGTACTTC. Translated, it gives CASSDRDSLGEQYF. The V and J genes are TRBV18 and TRBJ2-7; a possible D gene is TRBD2 (6 bases). The CDR3 length is 14 residues. The V end lost 5 bases, the J end lost 6 bases, and 17 bases lay between the germline ends. Germline CDR1 KGHSH, CDR2 LQKENI.

The V gene is TRBV7-9, the J gene TRBJ2-7, with D possibly TRBD2 on 6 matching bases. CDR3 length equals 13 residues. V was trimmed by 5 bases and J by 5 bases, leaving 13 bases between them. Looked up from germline, CDR1 is SEHNR and CDR2 is FQNEAQ (reference sequence). CDR3 in DNA: TGTGCCAGCAGCCAACTAGCTGTCCACGAGCAGTACTTC. Its protein is CASSQLAVHEQYF. The full variable domain, its missing parts supplied by reference TRBV7-9 and TRBJ2-7, is DTGVSQNPRHKITKRGQNVTFRCDPISEHNRLYWYRQTLGQGPEFLTYFQNEAQLEKSRLLSDRFSAERPKGSFSTLEIQRTEQGDSAMYLCASSQLAVHEQYFGPGTRLTVT.

The genes are TRBV4-2 and TRBJ2-1; 10 nucleotides align to TRBD1. CDR1 is LGHNA, CDR2 YNFKEQ, per germline. V shed 3 bases, J shed 6 bases, and the junction held 8 bases outside the gene matches. This CDR3 comprises 16 residues. This CDR3 is CASSQTGGQRRNEQFF. CDR3 coding DNA: TGTGCCAGCAGCCAGACAGGGGGCCAGAGGCGCAATGAGCAGTTCTTC.

The V call is TRBV25-1, the J call TRBJ1-1; no definite D call. The CDR3 has 13 residues. V was shortened by 4 bases and J by 1 base, with 7 bases between the two germline ends. Germline V gene data show CDR1 as MGHDK and CDR2 as SYGVNS. CDR3 residues: CASSGAPNTEAFF. The CDR3 bases are TGTGCCAGCAGTGGAGCCCCGAACACTGAAGCTTTCTTT.

The chain recombines TRBV5-1 with TRBJ1-2; D unresolved. Germline values: CDR1 SGHRS, CDR2 YFSETQ. Trimming took 0 bases from V and 6 from J, leaving 9 bases between them. This CDR3 has 13 residues. CDR3 DNA: TGCGCCAGCAGCTTGGGGGCACTCCATGGCTACACCTTC. Protein: CASSLGALHGYTF.

The chain employs TRBV5-4 and TRBJ2-2; tentative D call: TRBD1 (5 bases). The germline gives CDR1 SGHNT, CDR2 YYREEE (reference sequence). This CDR3 has 15 residues. The V end was cut by 0 bases, the J end by 1 base, with 7 bases between. CDR3 amino acids: CASSLGQLNTGELFF. The CDR3 nucleotides read TGTGCCAGCAGCTTGGGACAGTTGAACACCGGGGAGCTGTTTTTT.

The rearrangement uses TRBV3-1 (or the pseudogene TRBV3-2) and TRBJ1-1; D might be TRBD1 (6 bases). From germline, CDR1 is LGHDT and CDR2 YNNKEL (reference sequence). V gave up 3 bases and J gave up 6 bases, with 11 bases separating them. The CDR3 consists of 13 residues. CDR3 loop: CASSHMRQAEAFF. For the CDR3, the DNA is TGTGCCAGCAGCCATATGAGACAGGCTGAAGCTTTCTTT.

The chain joins TRBV30 to TRBJ2-3; TRBD1 agrees at 8 bases. The CDR3 consists of 12 residues. V was clipped by 4 bases and J by 6 bases; unmatched bases: 3. The V gene's germline CDR1 is GTSNPN and CDR2 SVGIG (reference sequence). CDR3 sequence: CAWKTGVDTQYF. CDR3 in DNA: TGTGCCTGGAAGACAGGGGTGGATACGCAGTATTTT.

The chain employs TRBV2 and TRBJ1-2, with D maybe TRBD1 (6 bases). Germline CDR1 is SNHLY and CDR2 is FYNNEI. The CDR3 covers 14 residues. The germline V and J ends were trimmed by 3 bases and 1 base, with 9 bases remaining between them. In nucleotides, the CDR3 is TGTGCCAGCAGTGATCAGGGGCATAACTATGGCTACACCTTC. Translated, it gives CASSDQGHNYGYTF. The full variable domain, with the rest looked up from reference TRBV2 and TRBJ1-2, is EPEVTQTPSHQVTQMGQEVILRCVPISNHLYFYWYRQILGQKVEFLVSFYNNEISEKSEIFDDQFSVERPDGSNFTLKIRSTKLEDSAMYFCASSDQGHNYGYTFGSGTRLTVV.

The chain combines TRBV15 with TRBJ2-6; D gene ambiguous. This CDR3 is 15 amino acids long. In germline, CDR1 is LNHNV, CDR2 YYDKDF (reference sequence). The V and J ends lost 0 bases and 0 bases respectively, with 3 bases between them. Here the CDR3 reads CATSRESSGANVLTF. The DNA of the CDR3 is TGTGCCACCAGCAGAGAGAGCTCTGGGGCCAACGTCCTGACTTTC. The full variable domain, completed using reference TRBV15 and TRBJ2-6, is DAMVIQNPRYQVTQFGKPVTLSCSQTLNHNVMYWYQQKSSQAPKLLFHYYDKDFNNEADTPDNFQSRRPNTSFCFLDIRSPGLGDTAMYLCATSRESSGANVLTFGAGSRLTVL.

The sample holds one count of this clone. The rearrangement joins TRBV6-6 to TRBJ1-2, with D perhaps TRBD1 (5 bases). This CDR3 contains 13 residues. The germline V and J ends were trimmed by 9 bases and 2 bases, with 13 bases remaining between them. Germline CDR1 reads MNHNY; CDR2 reads SVGAGI (reference sequence). The CDR3 sequence: CASGTAINYGYTF. CDR3 nucleotide sequence: TGTGCCAGTGGGACTGCGATAAACTATGGCTACACCTTC.

The rearrangement joins TRBV28 to TRBJ1-1; 8 bases are shared with TRBD1. The junction had 11 bases not matched to a gene; V was cut back by 1 base and J by 4 bases. The CDR3 totals 17 residues. Germline CDR1 MDHEN, CDR2 SYDVKM. The CDR3 DNA reads TGTGCCAGCAGTTTATTAGGGGGACAGGACTTAGTCACTGAAGCTTTCTTT. It specifies CASSLLGGQDLVTEAFF. The full variable domain, in which reference TRBV28 and TRBJ1-1 provide the parts outside the CDR3, is DVKVTQSSRYLVKRTGEKVFLECVQDMDHENMFWYRQDPGLGLRLIYFSYDVKMKEKGDIPEGYSVSREKKERFSLILESASTNQTSMYLCASSLLGGQDLVTEAFFGQGTRLTVV.

This chain links TRBV29-1 with TRBJ1-2, with D possibly TRBD1 on 6 matching bases. CDR1 and CDR2 from the germline V gene are SQVTM and ANQGSEA. This CDR3 is built from 15 residues. V dropped 5 bases and J dropped 3 bases, with 19 bases sitting between them. The CDR3 nucleotides are TGCAGCGTTCCTGGAGGACGGGACACCCACTATGGCTACACCTTC. Translated: CSVPGGRDTHYGYTF.

The chain links TRBV19 to TRBJ2-4; TRBD2 agrees at 9 bases. The CDR3 loop spans 15 amino acids. The J segment lost 0 bases and the V segment lost 7 bases, leaving 4 bases of the junction unmatched. In germline, CDR1 is LNHDA, CDR2 SQIVND (reference sequence). The CDR3 protein is CASTPSGAAKNIQYF. For the CDR3, the DNA is TGTGCCAGTACCCCTAGCGGGGCAGCCAAAAACATTCAGTACTTC.

The chain is built from TRBV14 and TRBJ1-4; D perhaps matches TRBD1 (5 bases). The CDR3 is 15 residues long. Trimming took 4 bases from V and 6 from J, leaving 15 bases between them. Germline lookup yields CDR1 SGHDN and CDR2 FVKESK. The CDR3 sequence: CASSRRRGLDEKLFF. CDR3 nucleotide sequence: TGTGCCAGCAGCCGCCGGAGGGGACTAGATGAAAAACTGTTTTTT.

The V call is TRBV11-2, the J call TRBJ1-2; D might be TRBD1 (5 bases). The length of the CDR3 is 13 residues. V was cut by 4 bases and J by 2 bases, with 8 bases left in between. Germline V gene sequence: CDR1 SGHAT, CDR2 FQNNGV. CDR3 DNA: TGTGCCAGCAGCTACGGACAAAACTATGGCTACACCTTC. Protein: CASSYGQNYGYTF.